The next 27 T cell receptor beta chains were all read from a single sample in a study of T-cell reconstitution after alpha-beta-depleted transplantation in children. Researchers prepared the TCRbeta library using unique molecular identifiers, the study reports. MiXCR, run by TCRdb on the PCR reads, gives a single entry per CDR3 protein. Of hundreds of thousands of distinct CDR3 sequences listed, around 15% are singletons. The starting material was PBMCs, mostly from graft donor cells, obtained 360 days after TCRalphabeta/CD19-depleted stem cell transplant. These receptor sequences come from a boy in the first two years of life who had a stem cell transplant for Wiskott-Aldrich syndrome, so the T cells may come from the graft donor.

The CDR3 sequence: CASSARLAGINEQFF. DNA of the CDR3: TGTGCCAGCAGCGCCCGACTAGCGGGAATCAATGAGCAGTTCTTC. The chain has TRBV3-1 and TRBJ2-1; 11 bases map to TRBD2. The CDR3 contains 15 residues. Germline trimming cut 5 bases from V and 6 bases from J; bases unmatched to any gene: 6. Germline V gene data show CDR1 as LGHDT and CDR2 as YNNKEL (reference sequence).

The rearrangement joins TRBV27 to TRBJ2-7; D unclear. Trimming removed 5 bases at V and 6 bases at J, with 14 bases between. CDR1 and CDR2 (germline): MNHEY, SMNVEV (reference sequence). There are 13 residues in the CDR3. The CDR3 loop reads CASSTSRFSEQYF. The DNA for the CDR3 is TGTGCCAGCAGTACCTCCAGGTTTAGCGAGCAGTACTTC.

This clonotype was counted a few times. This chain uses TRBV7-2 with TRBJ2-3; 8 bases match TRBD2. The CDR3 spans 16 residues. CDR1 is SGHTA and CDR2 is FQGNSA in the germline V gene. V shed 5 bases, J shed 3 bases, and the junction held 10 bases outside the gene matches. The CDR3 DNA reads TGTGCCAGCAGCCGCGGACTAGCCCTAGGAACAGATACGCAGTATTTT. It codes for CASSRGLALGTDTQYF.

The chain employs TRBV24-1 and TRBJ2-1, with a tentative D call TRBD2 (5 bases). Germline V gives CDR1 KGHDR, CDR2 SFDVKD. The CDR3 spans 13 residues. V lost 2 bases to trimming and J lost 12 bases, with 13 bases between them. CDR3 in amino acids: CATSDSPGRGQFF. DNA for the CDR3: TGTGCCACCAGTGATTCGCCGGGCCGGGGGCAGTTCTTC.

This clonotype was detected once. This rearrangement joins TRBV20-1 to TRBJ2-3; perhaps TRBD2 as D (6 bases). V lost 5 bases, J lost 4 bases, and 16 bases lay in between. The CDR3 has 14 amino acids. CDR1 is DFQATT, CDR2 SNEGSKA, per germline (reference sequence). The CDR3 DNA sequence: TGCAGTGCTTTACTTCGGGAGTTGGCAGATACGCAGTATTTT. Its protein is CSALLRELADTQYF.

The rearrangement uses TRBV24-1 and TRBJ2-1, with TRBD1 as a possible D gene (6 bases). The CDR3 extends over 15 amino acids. Trimming left V 3 bases short and J 1 base short, with 9 bases between. Germline-derived CDR1 and CDR2 are KGHDR and SFDVKD. CDR3: CATSDEDRSYNEQFF. CDR3 nucleotide sequence: TGTGCCACCAGTGATGAGGACAGATCCTACAATGAGCAGTTCTTC.

DNA for the CDR3: TGTGCCAGCAGTCCGGGGGGAGGGCGTTCCTACAATGAGCAGTTCTTC. Amino acid sequence: CASSPGGGRSYNEQFF. The chain couples TRBV12-3 or TRBV12-4 to TRBJ2-1; 7 bases line up with TRBD2. This CDR3 is built from 16 residues. Germline trimming cut 5 bases from V and 1 base from J; bases unmatched to any gene: 8.

This clonotype has just a few counts. This sequence joins TRBV20-1 and TRBJ2-7; 8 positions match TRBD2. The length of the CDR3 is 15 residues. V lost 4 bases, J lost 4 bases, and 12 bases stayed unmatched. Germline values: CDR1 DFQATT, CDR2 SNEGSKA (reference sequence). CDR3 amino acids: CSANLRRGGGYEQYF. As DNA, the CDR3 is TGCAGTGCTAATCTCCGTCGGGGGGGCGGGTACGAGCAGTACTTC.

This clonotype was picked up many times. The chain uses TRBV24-1 and TRBJ1-2; TRBD1 is a possible D gene (5 bases). Germline lookup yields CDR1 KGHDR and CDR2 SFDVKD. The CDR3 is 13 amino acids. V dropped 3 bases and J dropped 8 bases, with 12 bases sitting between them. The CDR3: CATSDPLRAGYTF. For the CDR3, the DNA is TGTGCCACCAGTGATCCCCTCAGGGCGGGCTACACCTTC.

This clonotype showed up just a few times. The CDR3, as DNA: TGTGCCAGCAGCCCTAGCGGGGGGGGTTATAGCACAGATACGCAGTATTTT. Protein product: CASSPSGGGYSTDTQYF. The genes are TRBV6-1 and TRBJ2-3; the match to TRBD2 covers 12 bases. The CDR3 extends over 17 amino acids. Germline V CDR1 and CDR2: MNHNS, SASEGT. V was pared by 6 bases and J by 0 bases, with 7 bases of the junction left unmatched.

This clonotype has more than one count but fewer than ten. V and J are TRBV3-1 and TRBJ2-7; perhaps TRBD2 as D (6 bases). Germline CDR1 LGHDT, CDR2 YNNKEL (reference sequence). Trimming left V 0 bases short and J 4 bases short, with 10 bases between. The CDR3 is made up of 14 amino acids. CDR3 sequence (DNA): TGTGCCAGCAGCCAAGATAACGCGGGGTACGAGCAGTACTTC. Amino acid sequence: CASSQDNAGYEQYF.

The CDR3 sequence: CASSQGVSGGLPSSYEQYF. The CDR3 DNA reads as TGTGCCAGCAGCCAAGGCGTTAGCGGGGGGCTTCCTAGCTCCTACGAGCAGTACTTC. This chain links TRBV4-2 with TRBJ2-7, with TRBD2 identical over 10 bases. V dropped 1 base and J dropped 0; count of bases not matched to a gene: 12. Looked up from germline, CDR1 is LGHNA and CDR2 is YNFKEQ. The CDR3 is 19 residues long.

This clonotype was recorded a few times. CDR3 protein: CASSRDGVMNEQYF. CDR3 DNA sequence: TGTGCCAGCAGCCGGGACGGGGTGATGAACGAGCAGTACTTC. The gene calls are TRBV7-9 and TRBJ2-7; D tentatively reads TRBD1 or TRBD2 (5 bases each). Trimming removed 5 bases at V and 5 bases at J, with 16 bases between. The CDR3 runs to 14 residues. Germline loops: CDR1 SEHNR, CDR2 FQNEAQ (reference sequence).

The chain carries TRBV6-5 and TRBJ1-6; D is unclear. The CDR3 has 14 amino acids. Trimming pared 2 bases from V and 6 bases from J, leaving 8 bases between. CDR1 and CDR2 from the germline V gene are MNHEY and SVGAGI. The CDR3 DNA follows: TGTGCCAGCAGTTACGCACCGATTAATTCACCCCTCCACTTT. Its translation is CASSYAPINSPLHF.

V is TRBV29-1 and J is TRBJ2-7; D is unclear. The CDR3 has 13 residues. In germline, CDR1 is SQVTM, CDR2 ANQGSEA. Trimming left V 6 bases short and J 1 base short, with 13 bases between. The CDR3, as DNA: TGCAGCGTCCCCTCGGCCACTTCCTACGAGCAGTACTTC. Its translation: CSVPSATSYEQYF.

The chain uses TRBV25-1 and TRBJ2-1; 14 bases agree with TRBD2. The CDR3 is made up of 18 amino acids. V gave up 5 bases and J gave up 5 bases; unmatched junction bases: 11. CDR1 is MGHDK and CDR2 is SYGVNS in the germline V gene. The CDR3 protein is CASSQTPGTSGRNNEQFF. The CDR3 coding sequence is TGTGCCAGCAGTCAAACCCCGGGGACTAGCGGGAGAAACAATGAGCAGTTCTTC.

This clonotype occurred a few times. The rearrangement links TRBV2 to TRBJ2-7; D might be TRBD2 (5 bases). V was clipped by 11 bases and J by 2 bases, with 22 bases between them. Germline CDR1 SNHLY, CDR2 FYNNEI. The CDR3 runs to 15 residues. The CDR3 reads CAGRLTATTAYEQYF. CDR3 DNA: TGTGCCGGGAGACTCACAGCAACTACTGCCTACGAGCAGTACTTC.

This clonotype showed up just a few times. The chain is built from TRBV19 and TRBJ1-5; D gene unclear. Deletions cut 4 bases from V and 6 bases from J, with 7 bases between. CDR3 length equals 12 residues. Germline V gene sequence: CDR1 LNHDA, CDR2 SQIVND (reference sequence). Here the CDR3 DNA reads TGTGCCAGTAGTACGATGAGTCAGCCCCAGCATTTT. Residues: CASSTMSQPQHF. Complete variable domain (other parts from reference TRBV19 and TRBJ1-5): DGGITQSPKYLFRKEGQNVTLSCEQNLNHDAMYWYRQDPGQGLRLIYYSQIVNDFQKGDIAEGYSVSREKKESFPLTVTSAQKNPTAFYLCASSTMSQPQHFGDGTRLSIL.

This clonotype was recorded a few times. V gene TRBV28 combines with J gene TRBJ2-5; 9 nucleotides agree with TRBD2. Germline values: CDR1 MDHEN, CDR2 SYDVKM. CDR3 length: 16 amino acids. Trimming cost V 1 base and J 1 base; bases outside gene matches: 4. CDR3 nucleotide sequence: TGTGCCAGCAGTTTATTGGGGCGGGGGGGCCAAGAGACCCAGTACTTC. This sequence encodes CASSLLGRGGQETQYF. The full variable domain, completed using reference TRBV28 and TRBJ2-5, is DVKVTQSSRYLVKRTGEKVFLECVQDMDHENMFWYRQDPGLGLRLIYFSYDVKMKEKGDIPEGYSVSREKKERFSLILESASTNQTSMYLCASSLLGRGGQETQYFGPGTRLLVL.

The chain has TRBV14 and TRBJ2-5, with a tentative D call TRBD2 (6 bases). In germline, CDR1 is SGHDN, CDR2 FVKESK. Trimming removed 0 bases at V and 0 bases at J, with 8 bases between. This CDR3 has 15 amino acids. CDR3 coding DNA: TGTGCCAGCAGCCAAGATAGCGGTTACCAAGAGACCCAGTACTTC. Translating it yields CASSQDSGYQETQYF.

The rearrangement joins TRBV27 to TRBJ2-1, with a possible D match to TRBD2 (6 bases). The germline V and J ends were trimmed by 3 bases and 11 bases, with 14 bases remaining between them. CDR3 length: 13 residues. CDR1 is MNHEY and CDR2 is SMNVEV in the germline V gene (reference sequence). The CDR3 bases are TGTGCCAGCAGTTTTGGTCGCCGGGGGAAGCAGTTCTTC. Encoded protein: CASSFGRRGKQFF.

The chain couples TRBV25-1 to TRBJ2-1; TRBD2 agrees at 10 bases. This CDR3 spans 15 amino acids. CDR1 is MGHDK, CDR2 SYGVNS, per germline. Trimming took 4 bases from V and 2 from J; bases not matched to a gene: 2. The CDR3 nucleotides are TGTGCCAGCAGTGCAGCGGGAGGGCCCTACAATGAGCAGTTCTTC. It codes for CASSAAGGPYNEQFF.

This clonotype turned up a few times. The gene calls are TRBV5-1 and TRBJ2-5; D not certain. The germline CDR1 and CDR2 sequences are SGHRS and YFSETQ. The V end lost 6 bases, the J end lost 5 bases, and 8 bases lay between the germline ends. This CDR3 comprises 11 residues. Written as DNA, the CDR3 is TGCGCCAGCAAGGTGGCGGAGACCCAGTACTTC. Its translation is CASKVAETQYF.

This clonotype was seen ten or more times. The chain joins TRBV12-3 or TRBV12-4 to TRBJ2-2, with D hard to call. This CDR3 has 11 amino acids. Trimming stripped 6 bases from V and 7 bases from J, with 6 bases between. DNA of the CDR3: TGTGCCAGCAGCTCCGTCGGGGAGCTGTTTTTT. This encodes CASSSVGELFF.

This clonotype was found a few times. The rearrangement links TRBV20-1 to TRBJ2-1; a possible D gene is TRBD1 (7 bases). The V end lost 0 bases, the J end lost 0 bases, and 15 bases lay between the germline ends. Per germline, CDR1 DFQATT and CDR2 SNEGSKA (reference sequence). The CDR3 loop spans 17 amino acids. Here the CDR3 reads CSARDLRGVGSYNEQFF. CDR3 in DNA: TGCAGTGCTAGAGATCTCAGGGGGGTGGGCTCCTACAATGAGCAGTTCTTC.

Of note for this clonotype: At one of its ends the junction is not consistent with the germline gene, which may arise from a read error. The V gene is TRBV5-1, the J gene TRBJ2-5, with D uncertain. CDR1 is SGHRS and CDR2 is YFSETQ in the germline V gene. The CDR3 is made up of 17 amino acids. CDR3 loop: CASSLAYGRLPQKTQYF. CDR3 sequence (DNA): TGCGCCAGCAGCTTGGCCTATGGACGGCTCCCCCAAAAGACCCAGTACTTC.

In its sample, this clonotype was seen a few times. The chain joins TRBV28 to TRBJ2-4, with D possibly being TRBD1 (6 bases). CDR1 is MDHEN, CDR2 SYDVKM, per germline. V shed 3 bases and J shed 0 bases, with 18 bases lying between them. The CDR3 totals 18 residues. CDR3 residues: CASSLVTGLGTAKNIQYF. The CDR3 DNA reads as TGTGCCAGCAGTTTGGTTACAGGGTTGGGTACAGCCAAAAACATTCAGTACTTC.